This entry lists 11 T cell receptor beta chains sequenced from one sample in a study of blood T cell repertoires in COVID-19. Method: immunoSEQ multiplex PCR; TCRdb's copy keeps in-frame clones and lacks some. The sample records about 300,000 clones, approximately 88% being singletons. The sample taken for sequencing was peripheral blood. The receptors were sampled from a woman aged 25 to 39 with COVID-19, enrolled during active disease.

The chain is built from TRBV2 and TRBJ2-5; tentative D call: TRBD2 (6 bases). Germline V gene sequence: CDR1 SNHLY, CDR2 FYNNEI. V lost 5 bases and J lost 2, with 15 bases in between. There are 15 residues in the CDR3. This CDR3 is CASSLMGGVQETQYF. CDR3 in DNA: TGTGCCAGCAGTCTCATGGGAGGAGTACAAGAGACCCAGTACTTC.

The chain recombines TRBV11-2 with TRBJ1-2, with TRBD1 as a possible D gene (6 bases). Germline loops: CDR1 SGHAT, CDR2 FQNNGV. V was clipped by 1 base and J by 7 bases, with 22 bases between them. The CDR3 consists of 17 residues. The DNA for the CDR3 is TGTGCCAGCAGCTTAGCTACGGGACACATCCCCTTGGTTGGCTACACCTTC. It is translated as CASSLATGHIPLVGYTF.

This chain links TRBV11-3 with TRBJ1-1; D remains unclear. CDR1 is SGHNT, CDR2 YENEEA, per germline. The CDR3 totals 17 residues. V lost 2 bases and J 0 bases, leaving 16 bases between the germline ends. The CDR3 is CASSLPPIGGLNTEAFF. As DNA, the CDR3 is TGTGCCAGCAGCTTACCCCCGATTGGAGGCCTGAACACTGAAGCTTTCTTT.

This chain uses TRBV16 with TRBJ1-1, with D unresolved. The CDR3 length is 16 residues. Germline assignment: CDR1 KGHSY and CDR2 FQNENV. V lost 0 bases and J 6 bases, leaving 17 bases between the germline ends. In DNA form, the CDR3 reads TGTGCCAGCAGCCAATCGGCGGGAAGGAGTACCTCTGAAGCTTTCTTT. Protein: CASSQSAGRSTSEAFF.

This clone was found a few times. The chain uses TRBV9 and TRBJ2-3; 7 nucleotides line up with TRBD2. Germline V lookup: CDR1 SGDLS, CDR2 YYNGEE. The length of the CDR3 is 14 residues. Trimming at V came to 4 bases and at J to 3 bases, leaving 5 bases not matched to a gene. The CDR3 sequence is CASSPDGRTDTQYF. As DNA, the CDR3 is TGTGCCAGCAGCCCAGACGGGAGGACAGATACGCAGTATTTT.

V gene TRBV27 combines with J gene TRBJ1-1; D gene unclear. This CDR3 spans 15 amino acids. The germline gives CDR1 MNHEY, CDR2 SMNVEV (reference sequence). V was clipped by 3 bases and J by 2 bases, with 13 bases between them. DNA for the CDR3: TGTGCCAGCAGTTTTTTTGGTGCAGGCAACACTGAAGCTTTCTTT. Encoded protein: CASSFFGAGNTEAFF.

In its sample, this clone was seen once. The chain combines TRBV2 with TRBJ2-2; TRBD2 aligns across 14 bases. The CDR3 loop spans 15 amino acids. J gave up 5 bases and V 8 bases, and 4 bases lay outside the gene matches. Germline V CDR1 and CDR2: SNHLY, FYNNEI. The DNA for the CDR3 is TGTGCCAGCGGACTAGCGGGGGGAAGGACCGGGGAGCTGTTTTTT. Translating it yields CASGLAGGRTGELFF.

The chain has TRBV6-6 and TRBJ1-3; D call uncertain. CDR3 length: 15 residues. Germline V gives CDR1 MNHNY, CDR2 SVGAGI (reference sequence). Trimming left V 5 bases short and J 0 bases short, with 11 bases between. In DNA form, the CDR3 reads TGTGCCAGCAGTACCTGGCACAGCTCTGGAAACACCATATATTTT. This gives the protein CASSTWHSSGNTIYF.

This clone was seen only once. CDR3 sequence reads: CAWSSDNTEAFF. DNA of the CDR3: TGTGCCTGGAGCAGCGATAACACTGAAGCTTTCTTT. The chain employs TRBV30 and TRBJ1-1, with D uncertain. CDR1 is GTSNPN, CDR2 SVGIG, per germline (reference sequence). This CDR3 has 12 residues. V was pared by 3 bases and J by 2 bases, with 7 bases between.

This chain uses TRBV28 with TRBJ1-5; a possible D gene is TRBD1 (5 bases). The CDR3 extends over 13 amino acids. The germline CDR1 and CDR2 sequences are MDHEN and SYDVKM. The V gene lost 7 bases and the J gene lost 5 bases, with 12 bases spanning the gap. The chain's CDR3 is CASISGNYQPQHF. The CDR3 bases are TGTGCCAGCATATCAGGGAATTATCAGCCCCAGCATTTT.

This rearrangement joins TRBV7-9 to TRBJ2-6; maybe TRBD1 (7 bases). V was trimmed by 5 bases and J by 0 bases, leaving 14 bases between them. From germline, CDR1 is SEHNR and CDR2 FQNEAQ (reference sequence). There are 17 residues in the CDR3. CDR3 sequence (DNA): TGTGCCAGCAGCATCAGGGGGGAAAACTCTGGGGCCAACGTCCTGACTTTC. Residues: CASSIRGENSGANVLTF.